The clone carrying this T cell receptor (beta chain) was counted a few times. Its specificity is unknown. The CDR3 has 14 residues. The V end was cut by 1 base, the J end by 6 bases, with 11 bases between. Germline values: CDR1 SEHNR, CDR2 FQNEAQ (reference sequence). These data belong to a study of T cells in Graves' hyperthyroidism and ophthalmopathy. Not enrolled were patients with uncontrolled infection, other autoimmune disease, pregnancy or lactation. Clinicians diagnosed patients from clinical symptoms, serum thyroxine and TRAb, thyroid ultrasound and orbital computed tomography. PBMCs stemmed from 10 ml fresh peripheral blood. Study-level results: Ophthalmopathy was model-predicted a median 6.5 months pre-onset.

There were TCR beta CDR3 regions amplified from RNA transcripts. HTBI primers were used for first-round RT-PCR of the TCR CDR3. Each CDR3 protein is one row after TCRdb ran MiXCR on the multiplex PCR reads. The sample has 540,000 or so distinct CDR3 sequences, about a sixth seen once. The chain is built from TRBV7-9 and TRBJ2-3, with D hard to call. The sequenced sample was blood. This TCR was recovered from a woman aged 25 to 45 with Graves' hyperthyroidism. The CDR3 here is CASSLGAVGDTQYF. The CDR3 DNA follows: TGTGCCAGCAGCTTAGGGGCCGTGGGGGATACGCAGTATTTT.